The 8 T cell receptor beta chains below come from one sample, sequenced in a study of blood T cells in healthy people across ages. The second PCR ran roughly 6 to 12 cycles with a sample-barcoded 5' primer and J-beta primers. Each CDR3 protein is one row after TCRdb ran MiXCR on the 5' RACE reads. Of about 620,000 distinct CDR3 sequences in the sample, 20% to 25% were seen once. The sample was blood. Receptor source: a man between 65 and 80 years old in good health.

Comment on this clonotype: An end of the junction does not agree with germline; a read error may underlie this. V gene TRBV20-1 combines with J gene TRBJ2-7; TRBD1 is a possible D gene (7 bases). The CDR3 has 18 amino acids. Germline CDR1 is DFQATT and CDR2 is SNEGSKA (reference sequence). The CDR3: CSARVSGGGPLSVYGQYF. The CDR3, as DNA: TGCAGTGCTAGAGTCAGTGGAGGGGGCCCCCTATCCGTCTACGGGCAGTACTTC.

Concerning this clonotype itself: With a much larger clone just one base away, this may be a read error. This sequence joins TRBV29-1 and TRBJ2-1, with no clear D. V gave up 4 bases and J gave up 5 bases, with 3 bases separating them. The CDR3 totals 10 residues. From germline, CDR1 is SQVTM and CDR2 ANQGSEA. CDR3 amino acids: CSVGNNEQFF. For the CDR3, the DNA is TGCAGCGTTGGTAACAATGAGCAGTTCTTC.

This clonotype was detected only a few times. V and J are TRBV10-3 and TRBJ2-7; D gene uncertain. V was cut by 3 bases and J by 3 bases, with 9 bases left in between. The CDR3 totals 13 residues. CDR1 is ENHRY, CDR2 SYGVKD, per germline. The CDR3 sequence: CAISDRINYEQYF. In DNA, the CDR3 is TGTGCCATCAGTGATAGAATCAACTACGAGCAGTACTTC.

CDR3 in amino acids: CASSFGGPALSGANVLTF. The CDR3 region has the DNA TGCGCCAGCAGCTTCGGGGGACCAGCGTTAAGTGGGGCCAACGTCCTGACTTTC. This sequence joins TRBV5-1 and TRBJ2-6; perhaps TRBD2 as D (6 bases). The CDR3 length is 18 residues. The germline CDR1 and CDR2 sequences are SGHRS and YFSETQ. V was trimmed by 2 bases and J by 3 bases, leaving 18 bases between them. Using reference TRBV5-1 and TRBJ2-6 for the parts outside the CDR3, the full variable domain is KAGVTQTPRYLIKTRGQQVTLSCSPISGHRSVSWYQQTPGQGLQFLFEYFSETQRNKGNFPGRFSGRQFSNSRSEMNVSTLELGDSALYLCASSFGGPALSGANVLTFGAGSRLTVL.

This clonotype was picked up a small number of times. This sequence joins TRBV5-1 and TRBJ2-6; D remains unclear. Per the germline V gene, CDR1 is SGHRS and CDR2 is YFSETQ. Trimming removed 4 bases at V and 4 bases at J, with 12 bases between. The CDR3 runs to 15 residues. The CDR3 sequence: CASSPVGLGANVLTF. The CDR3 DNA sequence: TGCGCCAGCAGCCCCGTGGGGTTGGGGGCCAACGTCCTGACTTTC.

The chain has TRBV6-5 and TRBJ2-1; D ambiguous. Gene TRBJ2-7 matches the end of the DNA better, so the J call may be wrong. The CDR3 sequence is 18 residues long. Germline loops: CDR1 MNHEY, CDR2 SVGAGI. The CDR3, as DNA: TGTGCCAGCAGTTACTCACTACCGCTTAAGGTAGCAGACCACGAGCAGTACTTC. Translated, it gives CASSYSLPLKVADHEQYF.

This clonotype has ten or more counts. This chain connects TRBV24-1 to TRBJ1-2; D gene unclear. This CDR3 is built from 11 residues. The germline V gene encodes CDR1 KGHDR and CDR2 SFDVKD. V gave up 3 bases and J gave up 6 bases, with 4 bases separating them. DNA of the CDR3: TGTGCCACCAGTGATGGACATGGCTACACCTTC. This sequence encodes CATSDGHGYTF.

The chain recombines TRBV2 with TRBJ1-5; 11 nucleotides agree with TRBD1. J gave up 2 bases and V 8 bases, and 5 bases lay outside the gene matches. The CDR3 covers 15 residues. The V gene's germline CDR1 is SNHLY and CDR2 FYNNEI. In DNA form, the CDR3 reads TGTGCCAGCGGGACAGGGGGGGAAGGCAATCAGCCCCAGCATTTT. It codes for CASGTGGEGNQPQHF.